The clone carrying this T cell receptor (beta chain) was observed a few times. Antigen specificity is unknown. The sample belongs to a study of identical twins. Study-wide points: Carriage of fewer insertions was seen in abundant cord blood beta clonotypes, whereas memory repertoires showed none. In zero-insertion analyses, partial confounding could arise from invariant MAIT and iNKT cells.

The authors used template switching to add a universal primer site and gave cDNA unique molecular identifiers. Via MiXCR, TCRdb re-called the 5' RACE reads, giving one row per CDR3 protein. The table lists more than 1.5 million distinct CDR3 sequences, around 29% of them singletons. Every one of the donors was a healthy Caucasian. Germline lookup yields CDR1 MNHEY and CDR2 SVGAGI. V lost 3 bases and J lost 7, with 10 bases in between. This CDR3 has 14 residues. The TCR was taken from a newborn girl in good health. The material sequenced was cord blood. The chain recombines TRBV6-5 with TRBJ1-6; D not certain. This CDR3 reads CASSYKDTNSPLHF. DNA for the CDR3: TGTGCCAGCAGTTATAAAGACACCAATTCACCCCTCCACTTT.